This is a list of T cell receptor beta chains from one sample in a study of shared clonotypes between healthy human individuals. Generated by immunoSEQ multiplex PCR, the TCRdb table keeps only in-frame clones and is missing some. This sample carries fewer than 3 million clones, around 92% of them seen once, and the ten largest clones take 0.37%. Sequencing used naive CD4+ T cells from PBMCs. Receptor source: a man younger than 35 in good health. Some clones in this sample may be carry-over from other donors' samples. Each CDR3 is given with its conserved first and last residue. D genes are given only for firm matches. Rows give clone size only sometimes, using once, few, many, or a class for an expanded clone.

DNA | CDR3 | size | D | J | V
TGTGCCAGCAGTTCGGGGCAGGGGGACTCCTACGAGCAGTACTTC | CASSSGQGDSYEQYF | once | TRBD1 | TRBJ2-7 | TRBV6-5
TGTGCCAGCAGCTTAGCCCGTGCAGCGGTGGGGGCCAACGTCCTGACTTTC | CASSLARAAVGANVLTF | - | - | TRBJ2-6 | TRBV7-3
TGCGCCAGCAGCTCCCAGGCGAGGGAGACCCAGTACTTC | CASSSQARETQYF | - | - | TRBJ2-5 | TRBV5-1
TGTGCCAGCAGTCCCCCACTAGGCACAGATACGCAGTATTTT | CASSPPLGTDTQYF | - | - | TRBJ2-3 | TRBV28
TGTGCCAGCAGCTTGACGGGGGTAGGGGAAAAACTGTTTTTT | CASSLTGVGEKLFF | - | - | TRBJ1-4 | TRBV7-9
TGTGCCAGCAGCTTAGAAGGGGCAGGGGGACAGCCCCAGCATTTT | CASSLEGAGGQPQHF | - | TRBD1 | TRBJ1-5 | TRBV7-9
TGTGCCAGCATGGTGGCGAGCGAGCAGTACTTC | CASMVASEQYF | - | - | TRBJ2-7 | TRBV2
TGCGCCAGCAGCTTGACAGGGAATGGGGGAAACACCATATATTTT | CASSLTGNGGNTIYF | few | - | TRBJ1-3 | TRBV5-1
TGTGCAAGTCGCTTCCTACGAACTGACTATCCAGAGACCCAGTACTTC | CASRFLRTDYPETQYF | - | - | TRBJ2-5 | TRBV12-2
TGCAGCGTTGAATTCCAGGTAAATGAGCAGTTCTTC | CSVEFQVNEQFF | - | - | TRBJ2-1 | TRBV29-1
TGTGCCAGCAGTGCCACCCGTTGGCGGGAGACCACCGGGGAGCTGTTTTTT | CASSATRWRETTGELFF | - | TRBD2 | TRBJ2-2 | TRBV6-1
TGTGCCAGCAGCTTACCCACAACTAGCGGGAGTATTAGTGAGCAGTTCTTC | CASSLPTTSGSISEQFF | - | TRBD2 | TRBJ2-1 | TRBV11-2
TGTGCCAGCAGCTCGGGACTAGCGGTGGATCGGCAGTTCTTC | CASSSGLAVDRQFF | - | TRBD2 | TRBJ2-1 | TRBV7-2
TGTGCCAGCAGCCCCCGTGCAGGGAACTATGGCTACACCTTC | CASSPRAGNYGYTF | - | - | TRBJ1-2 | TRBV6-5
TGTGCCAGCAGTTCCAGACAGGGGTCCACCACCGAGCAGTACTTC | CASSSRQGSTTEQYF | - | TRBD1 | TRBJ2-7 | TRBV2
TGCAGCGTTGGTCCGGTACTATCCTACGAGCAGTACTTC | CSVGPVLSYEQYF | - | - | TRBJ2-7 | TRBV29-1
TGCGCCAGCAGTTCAGGGCCAGCCCACACCGGGGAGCTGTTTTTT | CASSSGPAHTGELFF | - | - | TRBJ2-2 | TRBV5-1
TGTGCCAGCAGCCCCTCGGGACAGGGGGGATACATTCAGTACTTC | CASSPSGQGGYIQYF | - | TRBD1 | TRBJ2-4 | TRBV7-3
TGTGCCTGGAGCTTATCTAGTAGGGGAGGGACAACGAAACGGGTCGGGGAGCTGTTTTTT | CAWSLSSRGGTTKRVGELFF | - | - | TRBJ2-2 | TRBV30
TGTGCCTGTTGGAGTTGGGCGGAGGGCTACACCTTC | CACWSWAEGYTF | - | - | TRBJ1-2 | TRBV30
TGCAGCATTGAGACCACAGGGCCTGAAGCTTTCTTT | CSIETTGPEAFF | - | - | TRBJ1-1 | TRBV29-1
TGTGCCAGCAGCTCAAGCGGGAGCTCCTACGAGCAGTACTTC | CASSSSGSSYEQYF | - | TRBD2 | TRBJ2-7 | TRBV13
TGTGCCAGCAGCCCCACCAGGGGATATGGCTACACCTTC | CASSPTRGYGYTF | - | - | TRBJ1-2 | TRBV9
TGTGCCAGCAGCTTGGCCGGGCTAGTGGAGACAGATACGCAGTATTTT | CASSLAGLVETDTQYF | - | - | TRBJ2-3 | TRBV5-6
TGCGCCAGCACCGTGGGGTCCGCCCAAGAGACCCAGTACTTC | CASTVGSAQETQYF | - | - | TRBJ2-5 | TRBV5-1
TGTGCCAGCAGCCTTAGCGGGTTTGAGCAGTACTTC | CASSLSGFEQYF | - | TRBD2 | TRBJ2-7 | TRBV7-2
TGTGCCAGCATGGTGAGGAACACTGAAGCTTTCTTT | CASMVRNTEAFF | - | - | TRBJ1-1 | TRBV2
TGTGCCAGCTCACCTTACAGGGGCCCCCCAGTCTATGGCTACACCTTC | CASSPYRGPPVYGYTF | - | TRBD1 | TRBJ1-2 | TRBV18
TGTGCCAGCAGTCTAGGACAGGGGACTGCTGGGGCCAACGTCCTGACTTTC | CASSLGQGTAGANVLTF | once | TRBD1 | TRBJ2-6 | TRBV27
TGCAGCGTTGAAGTAACCTTGGTTGACAGGGAGCGACGGGAGGTGGTCTACGAGCAGTACTTC | CSVEVTLVDRERREVVYEQYF | - | - | TRBJ2-7 | TRBV29-1
TGTGCCTGGAGTGTAGGGGGGCGGGCTGAAGCTTTCTTT | CAWSVGGRAEAFF | few | - | TRBJ1-1 | TRBV30
TGCAGCGTTAGTAGCGGGGGATACGAGCAGTACTTC | CSVSSGGYEQYF | - | TRBD2 | TRBJ2-7 | TRBV29-1
TGTGCCAGCAGTGAACGAGACAGGGTTCGGGATGAGCAGTTCTTC | CASSERDRVRDEQFF | - | TRBD1 | TRBJ2-1 | TRBV6-1
TGTGCCTGGAGTGTAAGGGGGCGCTTTGCCACTGAAGCTTTCTTT | CAWSVRGRFATEAFF | - | TRBD1 | TRBJ1-1 | TRBV30
TGCAGCGTTGTTTCTCCGCGAGACATGAACACTGAAGCTTTCTTT | CSVVSPRDMNTEAFF | - | - | TRBJ1-1 | TRBV29-1
TGTGCCAGCAGCACCACCCGGGCAGGGTATGAGCAGTTCTTC | CASSTTRAGYEQFF | - | - | TRBJ2-1 | TRBV28
TGCGCCAGCAGCCCCGGGACTAGTGGGGGTGATGGCTACACCTTC | CASSPGTSGGDGYTF | - | - | TRBJ1-2 | TRBV5-1
TGTGCCAGCAGCTTGGAGGGGGCCGATGCAACTAATGAAAAACTGTTTTTT | CASSLEGADATNEKLFF | - | TRBD1 | TRBJ1-4 | TRBV5-6
TGTGCCAGCAGCTTAGCGCTAACGGGACAAGTCCATTTT | CASSLALTGQVHF | - | - | TRBJ1-5 | TRBV7-2
TGTGCCAGCAGCTTGGTTGGTGCAGGGCTCAATGGCTACACCTTC | CASSLVGAGLNGYTF | once | - | TRBJ1-2 | TRBV5-6
TGTGCCAGCAGCTTGGTTTACGGGAGCTCCTACAATGAGCAGTTCTTC | CASSLVYGSSYNEQFF | - | - | TRBJ2-1 | TRBV5-5
TGTGCCAGCAGTGGCTCACTTTATGGCTCACCCGGAGATACGCAGTATTTT | CASSGSLYGSPGDTQYF | - | - | TRBJ2-3 | TRBV6-1
TGTGCCAGCAGCTTAGGACGGACAGGGGAGGAGACCCAGTACTTC | CASSLGRTGEETQYF | - | TRBD1 | TRBJ2-5 | TRBV11-3
TGTGCCAGCAGTTTTGGGCAAACTAGCGGGAGCCGACAAGAGACCCAGTACTTC | CASSFGQTSGSRQETQYF | - | TRBD2 | TRBJ2-5 | TRBV2
TGTGCCAGCAAGAGGCCGCTGGGGGATGGCTACACCTTC | CASKRPLGDGYTF | - | - | TRBJ1-2 | TRBV2
TGTGCCAGCAGCTTAGACAGGGGGGGCAATCAGCCCCAGCATTTT | CASSLDRGGNQPQHF | - | TRBD1 | TRBJ1-5 | TRBV7-8
TGTGCCAGCAGTCCAAGCGGGCCGGGAGGGAATGAGCAGTTCTTC | CASSPSGPGGNEQFF | - | TRBD2 | TRBJ2-1 | TRBV7-3
TGCGCCAGCAGCTTTTTGGGGGAGTCCTACGAGCAGTACTTC | CASSFLGESYEQYF | once | - | TRBJ2-7 | TRBV5-1
TGTGCCAGCAGCGGTCATAGCGGGGCAACCGCCGGGGAGCTGTTTTTT | CASSGHSGATAGELFF | - | TRBD2 | TRBJ2-2 | TRBV9
TGTGCCAGCAGCGTAGTAAGTGTCGGGTTTGGCACTGAAGCTTTCTTT | CASSVVSVGFGTEAFF | - | - | TRBJ1-1 | TRBV9
TGTGCCAGCCTGCGGGTGGACAGGGACACCGGGGAGCTGTTTTTT | CASLRVDRDTGELFF | few | TRBD1 | TRBJ2-2 | TRBV11-2
TGTGCCAGTAAACCATTTATAAACTACTCGCCGGTCCCAAGACGACCCACCGGGGAGCTGTTTTTT | CASKPFINYSPVPRRPTGELFF | - | - | TRBJ2-2 | TRBV19
TGTGCCAGCAGCGCCAGGACTAGCGGGAACCACGAGCAGTACTTC | CASSARTSGNHEQYF | - | TRBD2 | TRBJ2-7 | TRBV7-8
TGTGCCAGCAGCGCGGACAGGGGGCATGGCTACACCTTC | CASSADRGHGYTF | once | TRBD1 | TRBJ1-2 | TRBV7-9
TGTGCCTGGAGTTTCGGCCCTTACTCCTACAATGAGCAGTTCTTC | CAWSFGPYSYNEQFF | - | - | TRBJ2-1 | TRBV30